This T cell receptor beta chain was recorded in a study of T cells in women clearing cervical HPV infection (dated 2018 in TCRdb). As for the study more broadly: The cases were 25 to 30 women with histologically confirmed HPV16-related CIN3 or worse, and 2 of these cases were invasive cancers. The controls were about 26 women whose single incident HPV16 infection cleared within 12 months with no development of precancer or cancer. Blood from cases was drawn at the visit where the lesion was first identified, while blood from controls was drawn once the infection was no longer detected. For cases, a median interval of 149 days, with an interquartile range of 90 to 200 days, was observed between lesion detection and blood sampling. Since HLA typing was available for only a few women, HLA type could not be ruled out as a confounder. An exploratory proof-of-principle case-control study, nested within the Guanacaste HPV Natural History Study in Costa Rica, was conducted to compare TCR repertoires across cervical HPV16 outcomes. Cases and controls were matched on age within five years and on year of sample collection. Cases had a median age of about 34 years and controls had a median age of about 41, with no significant differences in baseline characteristics. The parent cohort enrolled over 8,500 women aged 18 or older in Guanacaste, Costa Rica, in about 1993 to 1994 and followed the women for 7 to 8 years. As quality controls, five blinded duplicates were added to each group, bringing the total to roughly 60 samples made up of roughly 50 participants and 10 or so replicates. Study-level results and caveats: The cross-sectional design could not show whether the associations came before the infection or were a result of it, and neither effector/memory subsets nor HPV-specific T cells were isolated. Lower TRBV6-7 relative abundance was observed in cases than in controls (roughly 0.12% versus 0.15%; Bonferroni P = 0.0008). Significantly higher TCR repertoire richness was observed in CIN3+ cases than in controls across sequencing depths, whereas no difference in evenness was found. Because T-cell numbers per sample were unknown, differences in richness could reflect varying T-cell content rather than repertoire biology. Random forest classifiers combining richness and V gene abundances distinguished cases from controls with an estimated AUC of 0.7 to 0.85.

The CDR3, from cysteine to phenylalanine, totals 14 residues. Only the CDR3 bases that were read are kept: 33 of them, in frame from base 1. Trimming at the junction amounts to 7 bases on V and 3 bases on J, and the germline ends lie 12 bases apart. The germline V gene encodes CDR1 MNHEY and CDR2 SVGEGT. Using the immunoSEQ assay, multiplex PCR amplified TCR beta CDR3 regions from an average of 1200 ng of genomic DNA per sample. Primer bias was corrected in the assay by using a complete synthetic TCR repertoire to establish an amplification baseline. The amplicons were sequenced using the Illumina platform. The authors' pipeline ran thus. Sequences were error-corrected by clustering with frequency ratios and a modified nearest-neighbor algorithm, then analyzed in the immunoSEQ Analyzer with IMGT gene definitions. At each rarefaction depth, TCR richness and evenness were averaged across 20 rarefaction repeats, and any sample with fewer sequences than the depth was left out. Wilcoxon rank sum tests with FDR correction were used to compare V, D and J gene relative abundances between the groups. An intraclass correlation of around 96% for TCR richness and an average of roughly 76% across 66 gene segments were obtained from the blinded duplicates. The immuneACCESS repertoire file appears here via TCRdb, limited to in-frame rearrangements. These files lack a portion of the clones; in checked studies, under half of the deficit traces to unresolved V genes, and the cause of the others is not known. V and J calls and clone size are those listed in that table; D and trimming were worked out from the DNA. This sample's table lists tens of thousands of clones. In total, the top ten clones hold more than 9% of the sample.

Note on this clone: Which antigen it targets is not known. The sequence runs out 3 residues before the end of the CDR3; the remainder is reconstructed from the germline J gene.

Every participant had a single incident cervical HPV16 infection, and women with prevalent HPV16 infections were excluded. Cervical HPV DNA was detected by MY09/MY11 PCR, and genotyping was performed by dot-blot hybridization. Around 15 mL of heparinized blood was centrifuged, after which the buffy coat was aliquoted, frozen at -30 degrees C, and then stored at -80 degrees C. QIAGEN kits were used to extract genomic DNA from the buffy coat specimens. This sequence uses TRBV6-2 or TRBV6-3 and TRBJ2-2; TRBD1 might be the D gene, on 5 matching bases. Sequencing was performed on blood buffy coat. The receptor comes from a woman aged 18 to 69 with a cervical HPV16 infection that either progressed to CIN3+ or cleared (not recorded which). The covered CDR3 bases are TGTGCCAGCAAGAACCAGGGTTACACCGGGGAG. This encodes CASKNQGYTGE. The full CDR3 is CASKNQGYTGELFF.